The sequence of this T cell receptor beta chain was determined in a study of T cell responses to AZD1222 COVID-19 vaccine. Study results and caveats: The sample set comprised mostly white British donors with more females, and clonal diversity was possibly underestimated.

This clone has a single count. What it recognizes is unknown. Samples with a second dose at about 4 or about 12 weeks were pooled together. CDR3 length equals 14 residues. Germline CDR1 reads MNHNY; CDR2 reads SVGAGI (reference sequence). Trimming at V came to 5 bases and at J to 0 bases, leaving 1 base not matched to a gene. Produced via immunoSEQ multiplex PCR; TCRdb's table is partial and in-frame only. The sample holds about 140,000 clones, about 90% seen once. This sequence originates from an adult who received the AZD1222 COVID-19 vaccine. This rearrangement joins TRBV6-6 to TRBJ2-3; TRBD2 aligns across 8 bases. Specimen: peripheral blood, collected 28 days after the second AZD1222 dose. As DNA, the CDR3 is TGTGCCAGCAGTAGCGGGGGTAGCACAGATACGCAGTATTTT. Translation gives CASSSGGSTDTQYF.